The sequence of this T cell receptor beta chain was determined in a study of blood T cell repertoires in COVID-19. Study-level information: Samples representing acute and convalescent COVID-19 were sourced from the United States, Italy and Spain.

Repertoires were generated with immunoSEQ multiplex PCR, while TCRdb's copy carries only in-frame clones and drops some. The table lists roughly 150,000 clones, roughly 83% of them singletons. This CDR3 contains 14 residues. Germline V gene data show CDR1 as SEHNR and CDR2 as FQNEAQ (reference sequence). V shed 3 bases and J shed 2 bases, with 10 bases lying between them. The chain has TRBV7-9 and TRBJ1-1; D unclear. The receptor comes from a man aged 65 to 85 who had been exposed to COVID-19. What was sequenced was PBMCs or T cells enriched from blood (not recorded which). CDR3 coding DNA: TGTGCCAGCAGCTTGAAGGAGCTAAACACTGAAGCTTTCTTT. Its translation is CASSLKELNTEAFF.